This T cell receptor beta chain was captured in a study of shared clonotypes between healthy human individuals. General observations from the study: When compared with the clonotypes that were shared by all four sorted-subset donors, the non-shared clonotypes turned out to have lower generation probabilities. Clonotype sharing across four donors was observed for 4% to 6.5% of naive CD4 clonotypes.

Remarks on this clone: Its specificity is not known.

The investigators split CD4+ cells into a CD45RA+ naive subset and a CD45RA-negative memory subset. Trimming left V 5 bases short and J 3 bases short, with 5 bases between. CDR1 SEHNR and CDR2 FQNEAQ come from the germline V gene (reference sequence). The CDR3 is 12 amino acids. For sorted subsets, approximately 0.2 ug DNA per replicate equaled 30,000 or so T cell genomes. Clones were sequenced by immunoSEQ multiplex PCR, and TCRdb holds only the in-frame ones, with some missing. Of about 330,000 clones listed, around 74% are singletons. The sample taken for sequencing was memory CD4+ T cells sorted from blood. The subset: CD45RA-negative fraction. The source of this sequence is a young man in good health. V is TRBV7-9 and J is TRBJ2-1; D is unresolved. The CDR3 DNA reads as TGTGCCAGCAGCGCAAACTACAATGAGCAGTTCTTC. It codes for CASSANYNEQFF.